This T cell receptor beta chain is drawn from a study of T cell clones after liver transplantation. Some clones are missing from TCRdb's copy, which holds only in-frame ones; the method was immunoSEQ multiplex PCR. Among 45,000 or so clones listed, 86% were seen once. Germline V gene lookup returns CDR1 GTSNPN and CDR2 SVGIG (reference sequence). The CDR3 length is 11 residues. Between the trimmed V and J ends, which lost 7 bases and 2 bases, there was a span of 8 bases. V usage is TRBV30 and J usage is TRBJ1-2; D is ambiguous. This receptor was taken from a human patient who received a liver transplant. Some of these T cells may belong to the graft donor. Here the sequenced sample was CD4+ T cells from blood, taken 24 months after liver transplant. In DNA form, the CDR3 reads TGTGCCTCAACACCGAACTATGGCTACACCTTC. It yields the protein CASTPNYGYTF. Together with reference TRBV30 and TRBJ1-2, the CDR3 gives the full variable domain: SQTIHQWPATLVQPVGSPLSLECTVEGTSNPNLYWYRQAAGRGLQLLFYSVGIGQISSEVPQNLSASRPQDRQFILSSKKLLLSDSGFYLCASTPNYGYTFGSGTRLTVV.